These 29 T cell receptor beta chains were all obtained from the same sample, sequenced in a study of T cells in localized non-small cell lung cancer. Sequencing was performed with immunoSEQ multiplex PCR; in TCRdb, only in-frame clones are kept and a portion is missing. Of 30,000 to 35,000 clones in the sample, 88% were seen once. The starting material was peripheral blood, obtained before any cancer treatment. Receptors were obtained from a woman between 40 and 69 years old with stage I lung adenocarcinoma.

CDR3: CASSLDSKETQYF. The CDR3 DNA reads as TGTGCCAGCAGCTTAGATTCAAAAGAGACCCAGTACTTC. The chain employs TRBV13 and TRBJ2-5, with D unclear. Germline V gene sequence: CDR1 PRHDT, CDR2 FYEKMQ (reference sequence). V was pared by 1 base and J by 3 bases, with 6 bases between. The CDR3 is 13 residues long.

The rearrangement links TRBV30 to TRBJ1-3; TRBD1 matches at 11 bases. CDR3 length: 13 residues. Germline V gene data show CDR1 as GTSNPN and CDR2 as SVGIG (reference sequence). Trimming at V came to 7 bases and at J to 3 bases, leaving 2 bases not matched to a gene. CDR3 protein: CASGTGGGNTIYF. The CDR3 nucleotides read TGTGCCTCCGGGACAGGGGGTGGAAACACCATATATTTT.

The chain carries TRBV6-5 and TRBJ1-1; D possibly corresponds to TRBD1 (5 bases). The CDR3 totals 14 residues. CDR1 MNHEY and CDR2 SVGAGI come from the germline V gene. Trimming left V 6 bases short and J 1 base short, with 12 bases between. CDR3 in DNA: TGTGCCAGCAGAGGGGCAGGGACGAACACTGAAGCTTTCTTT. It specifies CASRGAGTNTEAFF.

About this clone: This clone may be a read error of a much larger clone one base away. The gene calls are TRBV6-4 and TRBJ2-3; D gene ambiguous. V lost 7 bases and J 2 bases, leaving 13 bases between the germline ends. Germline V lookup: CDR1 MRHNA, CDR2 SNTAGT. The CDR3 covers 14 residues. CDR3 amino acids: CASKGDKSTDTQYF. CDR3 bases: TGTGCCAGCAAGGGTGATAAATCCACAGATACGCAGTATTTT.

The table lists this clone with a few counts. This chain connects TRBV5-4 to TRBJ1-1; D is undetermined. The V end was cut by 3 bases, the J end by 3 bases, with 15 bases between. The CDR3 sequence is 15 residues long. Germline CDR1 and CDR2: SGHNT and YYREEE (reference sequence). CDR3 DNA: TGTGCCAGCAGCTACACAAAGGGTGCGGACACTGAAGCTTTCTTT. It encodes CASSYTKGADTEAFF.

The rearrangement uses TRBV7-6 and TRBJ1-2, with TRBD1 matching over 10 bases. The CDR3 runs 18 residues. Germline V gene data show CDR1 as SGHVS and CDR2 as FNYEAQ. V lost 5 bases to trimming and J lost 5 bases; unmatched junction nucleotides: 17. CDR3 sequence reads: CASSLGVTGGIEEYGYTF. DNA of the CDR3: TGTGCCAGCAGCCTGGGCGTGACAGGGGGCATAGAGGAGTATGGCTACACCTTC.

A few counts support this clone. The chain joins TRBV7-2 to TRBJ2-2; D may be TRBD1 (6 bases). Per the germline V gene, CDR1 is SGHTA and CDR2 is FQGNSA. Trimming took 3 bases from V and 5 from J, leaving 13 bases between them. The CDR3 covers 15 residues. The CDR3: CASSLSGQRTGELFF. The CDR3 DNA follows: TGTGCCAGCAGCTTGTCAGGACAGAGAACCGGGGAGCTGTTTTTT.

The gene calls are TRBV15 and TRBJ2-6, with D possibly TRBD2 on 5 matching bases. From germline, CDR1 is LNHNV and CDR2 YYDKDF (reference sequence). The CDR3 sequence is 15 residues long. Trimming stripped 1 base from V and 4 bases from J, with 8 bases between. CDR3 sequence reads: CATSRGESGANVLTF. The CDR3 coding sequence is TGTGCCACCAGCAGAGGGGAGTCCGGGGCCAACGTCCTGACTTTC.

The chain carries TRBV7-2 and TRBJ1-6; TRBD1 matches 11 bases. The CDR3 is 18 amino acids. Germline CDR1 SGHTA, CDR2 FQGNSA. V lost 1 base and J lost 6; bases outside the gene matches: 8. The CDR3 spells CASSLVAGTGGPNSPLHF. CDR3 in DNA: TGTGCCAGCAGCTTAGTCGCCGGGACAGGGGGGCCTAATTCACCCCTCCACTTT.

The chain is built from TRBV9 and TRBJ2-5, with 9 bases identical to TRBD1. From germline, CDR1 is SGDLS and CDR2 YYNGEE. CDR3 length equals 20 residues. V was clipped by 4 bases and J by 4 bases; unmatched bases: 23. CDR3 residues: CASSTPGADRGSNPSETQYF. DNA of the CDR3: TGTGCCAGCAGCACCCCAGGAGCGGACAGGGGATCGAATCCGTCAGAGACCCAGTACTTC.

The chain joins TRBV6-1 to TRBJ2-3; 10 bases are shared with TRBD1. V was pared by 8 bases and J by 6 bases, with 11 bases of the junction left unmatched. Germline CDR1 is MNHNS and CDR2 is SASEGT. This CDR3 region has 15 residues. Here the CDR3 DNA reads TGTGCCAGCGGGGGTCCCGGGACAGGGGTCGATACGCAGTATTTT. Protein: CASGGPGTGVDTQYF.

The rearrangement links TRBV27 to TRBJ1-1, with D possibly matching TRBD1 (6 bases). Trimming left V 3 bases short and J 0 bases short, with 14 bases between. The germline V gene has CDR1 MNHEY and CDR2 SMNVEV (reference sequence). CDR3 length: 16 amino acids. Written as DNA, the CDR3 is TGTGCCAGCAGTTTTTCAGGGGACTTCATGAACACTGAAGCTTTCTTT. Translating gives CASSFSGDFMNTEAFF.

The rearrangement joins TRBV18 to TRBJ2-7; TRBD2 matches 10 bases. The CDR3 length is 14 residues. V shed 5 bases and J 3 bases; nucleotides not matched to a gene: 4. Germline lookup yields CDR1 KGHSH and CDR2 LQKENI. This CDR3 reads CASSLGTSVYEQYF. As DNA, the CDR3 is TGTGCCAGCTCATTAGGGACTAGCGTCTACGAGCAGTACTTC.

The chain has TRBV4-3 and TRBJ1-6; D gene uncertain. V lost 4 bases and J lost 0, with 16 bases in between. This CDR3 region has 18 residues. Germline V gives CDR1 LGHNA, CDR2 YSLEER. The CDR3, as DNA: TGCGCCAGCAGCCCCAGTCCATACATCAGCTCCTATAATTCACCCCTCCACTTT. It yields the protein CASSPSPYISSYNSPLHF.

The chain couples TRBV29-1 to TRBJ2-5; a weak D match, TRBD2 (6 bases). The germline V gene encodes CDR1 SQVTM and CDR2 ANQGSEA. Trimming shortened V by 3 bases and J by 5 bases, and 22 bases separated the two germline ends. The CDR3 sequence is 16 residues long. The CDR3 DNA follows: TGCAGCGTTGAGGGAGTGTGGCAGACGGGGAGGGAGACCCAGTACTTC. Its protein product is CSVEGVWQTGRETQYF.

This clone appeared a single time. The chain couples TRBV19 to TRBJ1-6; TRBD1 is a possible D gene (5 bases). This CDR3 comprises 13 residues. CDR1 is LNHDA, CDR2 SQIVND, per germline (reference sequence). V lost 6 bases to trimming and J lost 6 bases, with 9 bases between them. CDR3 amino acids: CASRRGVNSPLHF. CDR3 bases: TGTGCCAGTAGGAGGGGAGTTAATTCACCCCTCCACTTT. Full variable domain (missing parts from reference TRBV19 and TRBJ1-6): DGGITQSPKYLFRKEGQNVTLSCEQNLNHDAMYWYRQDPGQGLRLIYYSQIVNDFQKGDIAEGYSVSREKKESFPLTVTSAQKNPTAFYLCASRRGVNSPLHFGNGTRLTVT.

This chain uses TRBV27 with TRBJ1-1; D gene ambiguous. V was pared by 6 bases and J by 1 base, with 9 bases between. There are 13 residues in the CDR3. Germline V gives CDR1 MNHEY, CDR2 SMNVEV (reference sequence). The CDR3 DNA is TGTGCCAGCAGACTGACGGAGAACACTGAAGCTTTCTTT. Translation: CASRLTENTEAFF.

The chain carries TRBV27 and TRBJ2-3; D unclear. Looked up from germline, CDR1 is MNHEY and CDR2 is SMNVEV (reference sequence). V lost 5 bases to trimming and J lost 2 bases, with 14 bases between them. The CDR3 consists of 15 residues. The CDR3 reads CASSPLSSATDTQYF. CDR3 in DNA: TGTGCCAGCAGTCCCCTCTCCTCGGCCACAGATACGCAGTATTTT.

The chain is built from TRBV5-1 and TRBJ1-1; D call uncertain. The CDR3 runs 12 residues. Per the germline V gene, CDR1 is SGHRS and CDR2 is YFSETQ. V was cut by 0 bases and J by 4 bases, with 4 bases left in between. The CDR3 coding sequence is TGCGCCAGCAGCTTGGACGTCACTGAAGCTTTCTTT. Translation: CASSLDVTEAFF.

J is TRBJ1-1 and V is TRBV7-9; 7 nucleotides align to TRBD1. The V gene end was trimmed by 5 bases and the J gene end by 0 bases; junction bases not matched to a gene: 3. The germline V gene has CDR1 SEHNR and CDR2 FQNEAQ (reference sequence). The CDR3 has 14 residues. CDR3 amino acids: CASSRDSLNTEAFF. The CDR3 coding sequence is TGTGCCAGCAGCCGGGACAGCCTGAACACTGAAGCTTTCTTT.

The chain is built from TRBV10-3 and TRBJ2-7, with a tentative D call TRBD2 (7 bases). Germline CDR1 and CDR2: ENHRY and SYGVKD. The CDR3 spans 13 residues. The V end was cut by 5 bases, the J end by 3 bases, with 11 bases between. The DNA for the CDR3 is TGTGCCATCAGTAACAGGGAGGGCTACGAGCAGTACTTC. Translation gives CAISNREGYEQYF.

This clone was picked up one time. The J gene is TRBJ1-2, the V gene TRBV4-1, with TRBD1 identical over 7 bases. The CDR3 loop spans 17 amino acids. After removal of 2 bases from V and 2 bases from J, the junction contained 11 bases not matched to a gene. In germline, CDR1 is MGHRA, CDR2 YSYEKL. CDR3 sequence (DNA): TGCGCCAGCAGCCAAAAAGGGACAGAAGCCCCGAACTATGGCTACACCTTC. This sequence encodes CASSQKGTEAPNYGYTF.

There are a few counts of this clone. The rearrangement uses TRBV6-6 and TRBJ2-7; D possibly corresponds to TRBD1 (6 bases). Germline-derived CDR1 and CDR2 are MNHNY and SVGAGI (reference sequence). The CDR3 runs 13 residues. V lost 2 bases to trimming and J lost 6 bases, with 11 bases between them. The CDR3 protein is CASSYGQGREQYF. The CDR3 nucleotides read TGTGCCAGCAGTTACGGGCAGGGGCGCGAGCAGTACTTC.

The chain couples TRBV4-3 to TRBJ1-5; unclear D gene. V was clipped by 1 base and J by 3 bases, with 7 bases between them. The CDR3 spans 14 residues. CDR1 is LGHNA, CDR2 YSLEER, per germline. DNA of the CDR3: TGCGCCAGCAGCCAAGGGGGTCCCAATCAGCCCCAGCATTTT. It encodes CASSQGGPNQPQHF.

V is TRBV15 and J is TRBJ2-3; D is possibly TRBD1 (6 bases). This CDR3 spans 15 amino acids. Germline CDR1 LNHNV, CDR2 YYDKDF (reference sequence). Trimming stripped 4 bases from V and 8 bases from J, with 19 bases between. CDR3: CATSNLRGSSGTQYF. The CDR3 coding sequence is TGTGCCACCAGCAACCTTAGGGGGTCCTCCGGTACGCAGTATTTT.

The rearrangement links TRBV27 to TRBJ1-1; no firm D call. Germline V gene lookup returns CDR1 MNHEY and CDR2 SMNVEV (reference sequence). This CDR3 is 15 amino acids long. Trimming took off 8 bases at V and 4 bases at J, with 20 bases between the two ends. The CDR3, as DNA: TGTGCCAGCTTCAGGATCGGGTACAAGAGCACTGAAGCTTTCTTT. Its protein is CASFRIGYKSTEAFF.

The chain combines TRBV7-8 with TRBJ2-2; 8 nucleotides align to TRBD2. CDR1 is SGHVS, CDR2 FQNEAQ, per germline. V lost 3 bases, J lost 0 bases, and 3 bases stayed unmatched. This CDR3 spans 16 amino acids. The chain's CDR3 is CASSFSGGSNTGELFF. The CDR3 DNA sequence: TGTGCCAGCAGCTTCAGCGGGGGCTCGAACACCGGGGAGCTGTTTTTT.

The V call is TRBV15, the J call TRBJ1-2, with a tentative D call TRBD1 (6 bases). The V gene lost 1 base and the J gene lost 8 bases, with 17 bases spanning the gap. Germline CDR1 LNHNV, CDR2 YYDKDF (reference sequence). The CDR3 totals 15 residues. The DNA for the CDR3 is TGTGCCACCAGCAGAGCAGCAGACAGAGGACAGGGCTACACCTTC. Amino acids: CATSRAADRGQGYTF.

This clone was picked up one time. The chain combines TRBV20-1 with TRBJ1-1, with D tentatively TRBD1 (6 bases). Trimming pared 7 bases from V and 4 bases from J, leaving 10 bases between. In germline, CDR1 is DFQATT, CDR2 SNEGSKA (reference sequence). CDR3 size: 11 residues. The CDR3 DNA follows: TGCAGTGTCACGGACAGCACTGAAGCTTTCTTT. It translates to CSVTDSTEAFF.